This is a list of T cell receptor beta chains from one sample in a study of CD8+ T cells in alopecia areata. The method was immunoSEQ multiplex PCR; TCRdb's version includes in-frame clones alone and lacks a portion of them. The sample lists 95,000 to 110,000 clones, 45% to 60% occurring once. Sample: CD4+ T cells sorted from blood. The receptors were gathered from a human donor in good health. CDR3s include the opening cysteine and the closing phenylalanine or tryptophan. D genes are given only for firm matches. The size of a clone is reported for some rows only, either as once, few or many, or as a class for expanded clones.

>few|TRBV29-1|TRBJ2-7|TRBD1
CSGGTDYEQYF
TGCAGCGGTGGGACAGACTACGAGCAGTACTTC
>few|TRBV28|TRBJ1-5|-
CASSSSSYYQPQHF
TGTGCCAGCAGTTCGAGCAGCTATTATCAGCCCCAGCATTTT
>-|TRBV29-1|TRBJ1-2|-
CSVTRPGTENYGYTF
TGCAGCGTTACACGTCCCGGGACGGAGAACTATGGCTACACCTTC
>-|TRBV27|TRBJ2-1|-
CASSFAVSNEQFF
TGTGCCAGCAGTTTTGCGGTCTCAAATGAGCAGTTCTTC
>once|TRBV5-1|TRBJ2-6|-
CASSLITGTGANVLTF
TGCGCCAGCAGCTTGATCACGGGGACCGGGGCCAACGTCCTGACTTTC
>-|TRBV7-2|TRBJ2-5|TRBD1
CASLTGPQETQYF
TGTGCCAGTTTGACAGGGCCGCAAGAGACCCAGTACTTC
>few|TRBV2|TRBJ2-6|-
CASSSARHAGANVLTF
TGTGCCAGCAGTTCGGCGCGCCATGCTGGGGCCAACGTCCTGACTTTC
>-|TRBV7-2|TRBJ2-1|TRBD2
CASSFSGGGPYNEQFF
TGTGCCAGCAGCTTTTCCGGCGGGGGACCTTACAATGAGCAGTTCTTC
>-|TRBV13|TRBJ2-7|-
CASSLGGGFSYEQYF
TGTGCCAGCAGCTTAGGAGGGGGTTTCTCCTACGAGCAGTACTTC
>few|TRBV29-1|TRBJ2-3|TRBD2
CSVGRLAGDYTDTQYF
TGCAGCGTGGGCCGACTAGCGGGGGACTACACAGATACGCAGTATTTT
>-|TRBV2|TRBJ2-5|TRBD1
CATLSGTGGGVGTQYF
TGTGCCACCCTCTCCGGGACAGGGGGTGGCGTGGGGACCCAGTACTTC
>-|TRBV25-1|TRBJ2-3|-
CASSEWLGGADTQYF
TGTGCCAGCAGTGAATGGCTTGGGGGTGCAGATACGCAGTATTTT
>few|TRBV29-1|TRBJ1-1|-
CSVGSTTRTEAFF
TGCAGCGTTGGATCAACAACGCGAACTGAAGCTTTCTTT
>-|TRBV7-3|TRBJ2-7|-
CASSMDHSLREQYF
TGTGCCAGCAGCATGGACCATAGTCTACGGGAGCAGTACTTC
>-|TRBV11-2|TRBJ1-6|-
CASSLQTADNSPLHF
TGTGCCAGCAGCTTGCAGACAGCAGATAATTCACCCCTCCACTTT
>few|TRBV25-1|TRBJ1-2|TRBD1
CASSEGQGFLGGYTF
TGTGCCAGCAGTGAGGGACAGGGATTTCTAGGGGGCTACACCTTC
>few|TRBV4-3|TRBJ1-4|-
CASSRVVPNEKLFF
TGCGCCAGCAGCCGAGTGGTGCCTAATGAAAAACTGTTTTTT
>-|TRBV29-1|TRBJ2-5|-
CSVATGQETQYF
TGCAGCGTGGCGACAGGTCAAGAGACCCAGTACTTC
>-|TRBV15|TRBJ2-5|TRBD2
CATSRDQVAGTQYF
TGTGCCACCAGCAGAGATCAAGTAGCGGGGACCCAGTACTTC
>-|TRBV30|TRBJ2-7|-
CAWRGVTYEQYF
TGTGCCTGGAGAGGGGTAACCTACGAGCAGTACTTC
>-|TRBV11-1|TRBJ2-1|-
CASSSNAYNEQFF
TGTGCCAGCAGCTCAAACGCCTACAATGAGCAGTTCTTC
>once|TRBV9|TRBJ1-5|TRBD1
CASSVAWTGKFSNQPQHF
TGTGCCAGCAGCGTAGCCTGGACAGGTAAATTTAGCAATCAGCCCCAGCATTTT
>-|TRBV5-1|TRBJ2-5|-
CASSFGGAEETQYF
TGCGCCAGCAGCTTCGGGGGAGCGGAAGAGACCCAGTACTTC
>-|TRBV25-1|TRBJ2-3|TRBD2
CASSDERGGTDTQYF
TGTGCCAGCAGTGACGAGCGGGGGGGCACAGATACGCAGTATTTT
>many|TRBV4-1|TRBJ1-2|TRBD1
CASSQKAGTGYGYTF
TGCGCCAGCAGCCAAAAGGCGGGGACAGGCTATGGCTACACCTTC
>-|TRBV5-1|TRBJ1-3|-
CASSPTQGNTIYF
TGCGCCAGCAGCCCGACGCAGGGAAACACCATATATTTT
>few|TRBV5-1|TRBJ1-2|-
CASSLGRQLEGYTF
TGCGCCAGCAGCTTGGGGCGGCAATTGGAGGGCTACACCTTC
>-|TRBV4-3|TRBJ2-2|TRBD2
CASSQGPSGGNGELFF
TGCGCCAGCAGCCAAGGACCTAGCGGGGGGAACGGGGAGCTGTTTTTT
>few|TRBV9|TRBJ2-2|TRBD2
CASSVGGGAFTGELFF
TGTGCCAGCAGCGTAGGCGGGGGGGCCTTCACCGGGGAGCTGTTTTTT
>-|TRBV14|TRBJ2-5|-
CASAGTFETQYF
TGTGCCAGCGCCGGTACCTTCGAGACCCAGTACTTC
>-|TRBV6-6|TRBJ2-3|TRBD1
CASRQDRGPITDTQYF
TGTGCCAGCAGACAGGACAGGGGGCCGATCACAGATACGCAGTATTTT
>-|TRBV6-6|TRBJ2-7|-
CASSPTAYEQYF
TGTGCCAGCAGCCCGACAGCTTACGAGCAGTACTTC
>-|TRBV7-2|TRBJ1-2|-
CASSSPAGAYGYTF
TGTGCCAGCAGCTCGCCCGCCGGGGCCTATGGCTACACCTTC
>-|TRBV9|TRBJ1-1|-
CASSVVGANTEAFF
TGTGCCAGCAGCGTAGTAGGGGCCAACACTGAAGCTTTCTTT
>-|TRBV19|TRBJ1-6|-
CASRVSSYNSPLHF
TGTGCCAGTAGGGTGAGCTCCTATAATTCACCCCTCCACTTT
>-|TRBV29-1|TRBJ2-5|TRBD2
CSVERGSGETQYF
TGCAGCGTTGAACGGGGTAGCGGGGAGACCCAGTACTTC
>few|TRBV10-3|TRBJ2-1|-
CAISSTSSHNEQFF
TGTGCCATCAGCTCGACTAGTTCACACAATGAGCAGTTCTTC
>few|TRBV18|TRBJ1-1|-
CASSRYDSNTEAFF
TGTGCCAGCTCACGCTACGACAGCAACACTGAAGCTTTCTTT
>-|TRBV6-6|TRBJ2-5|-
CASRQVAGQETQYF
TGTGCCAGCAGACAGGTGGCGGGACAAGAGACCCAGTACTTC
>-|TRBV5-4|TRBJ2-7|-
CASSLRAGKADEQYF
TGTGCCAGCAGCTTGCGAGCAGGGAAGGCGGACGAGCAGTACTTC
>-|TRBV30|TRBJ2-3|-
CAWSVRVTDTQYF
TGTGCCTGGAGTGTGAGGGTCACAGATACGCAGTATTTT
>-|TRBV30|TRBJ1-1|-
CAWSGGGFMNTEAFF
TGTGCCTGGAGTGGGGGGGGATTCATGAACACTGAAGCTTTCTTT
>-|TRBV6-6|TRBJ1-2|-
CASSYVRAPNYGYTF
TGTGCCAGCAGTTATGTCAGGGCCCCTAACTATGGCTACACCTTC
>-|TRBV23-1|TRBJ2-7|TRBD1
CASSQSLGTGFYYEQYF
TGCGCCAGCAGTCAATCGTTAGGGACAGGGTTTTACTACGAGCAGTACTTC
>-|TRBV29-1|TRBJ1-4|TRBD1
CSVVGQGMSEKLFF
TGCAGCGTGGTGGGACAGGGTATGAGTGAAAAACTGTTTTTT
>-|TRBV5-6|TRBJ1-1|TRBD1
CASSRKQGAGEAFF
TGTGCCAGCAGCAGAAAGCAGGGGGCAGGTGAAGCTTTCTTT
>-|TRBV18|TRBJ1-2|-
CASSVGGDYGYTF
TGTGCCAGCTCAGTGGGAGGCGACTATGGCTACACCTTC
>-|TRBV11-2|TRBJ2-5|TRBD2
CASSSTTSGGKETQYF
TGTGCCAGCAGCTCGACGACTAGCGGGGGCAAAGAGACCCAGTACTTC
>-|TRBV28|TRBJ1-6|TRBD1
CASRPGQGASPLHF
TGTGCCAGCAGACCGGGACAGGGGGCATCACCCCTCCACTTT
>-|TRBV7-2|TRBJ1-1|-
CASSPNGALNTEAFF
TGTGCCAGCAGCCCTAACGGGGCCCTTAACACTGAAGCTTTCTTT
>few|TRBV29-1|TRBJ1-5|-
CSDSVGDGQPQHF
TGCAGCGACTCGGTGGGGGACGGGCAGCCCCAGCATTTT
>-|TRBV29-1|TRBJ2-5|-
CSVDGAAGETQYF
TGCAGCGTTGATGGGGCCGCGGGGGAGACCCAGTACTTC
>few|TRBV28|TRBJ2-5|TRBD2
CASGRGLAVETQYF
TGTGCCAGCGGAAGGGGACTAGCTGTGGAGACCCAGTACTTC